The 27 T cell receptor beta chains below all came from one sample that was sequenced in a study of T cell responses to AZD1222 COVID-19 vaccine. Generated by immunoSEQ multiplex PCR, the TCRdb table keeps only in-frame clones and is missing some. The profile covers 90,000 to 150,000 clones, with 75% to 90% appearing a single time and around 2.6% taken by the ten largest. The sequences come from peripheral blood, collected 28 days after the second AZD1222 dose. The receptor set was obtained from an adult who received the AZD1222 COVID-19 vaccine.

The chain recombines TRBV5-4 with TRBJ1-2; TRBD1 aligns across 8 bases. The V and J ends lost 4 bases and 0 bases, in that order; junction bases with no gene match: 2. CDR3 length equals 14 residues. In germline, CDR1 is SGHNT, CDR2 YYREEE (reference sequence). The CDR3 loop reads CASSTTGANYGYTF. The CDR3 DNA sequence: TGTGCCAGCAGCACGACAGGGGCTAACTATGGCTACACCTTC.

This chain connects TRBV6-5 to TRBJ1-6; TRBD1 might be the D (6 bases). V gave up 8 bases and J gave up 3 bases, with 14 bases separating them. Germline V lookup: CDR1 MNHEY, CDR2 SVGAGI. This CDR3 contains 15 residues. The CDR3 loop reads CASGPRDNYNSPLHF. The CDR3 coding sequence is TGTGCCAGCGGCCCCCGGGACAACTATAATTCACCCCTCCACTTT.

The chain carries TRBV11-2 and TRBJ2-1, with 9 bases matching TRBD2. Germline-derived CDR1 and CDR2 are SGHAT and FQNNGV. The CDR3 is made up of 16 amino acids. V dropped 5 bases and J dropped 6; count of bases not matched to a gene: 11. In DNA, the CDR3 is TGTGCCAGCAGCCCCCAGGGGCGGGGGGGCGGCAATGAGCAGTTCTTC. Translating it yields CASSPQGRGGGNEQFF.

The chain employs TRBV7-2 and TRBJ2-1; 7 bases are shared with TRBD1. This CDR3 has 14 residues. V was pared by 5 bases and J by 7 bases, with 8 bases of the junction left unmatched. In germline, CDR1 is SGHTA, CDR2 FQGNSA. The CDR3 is CASSQTYRGNEQFF. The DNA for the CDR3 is TGTGCCAGCAGCCAAACATACAGGGGAAATGAGCAGTTCTTC.

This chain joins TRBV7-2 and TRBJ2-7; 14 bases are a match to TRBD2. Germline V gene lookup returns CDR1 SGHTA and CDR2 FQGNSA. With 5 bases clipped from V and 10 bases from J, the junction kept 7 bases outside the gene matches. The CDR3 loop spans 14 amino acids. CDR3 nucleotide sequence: TGTGCCAGCAGCGAAGGACTAGCGGGGGGCCCACAGTACTTC. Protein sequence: CASSEGLAGGPQYF.

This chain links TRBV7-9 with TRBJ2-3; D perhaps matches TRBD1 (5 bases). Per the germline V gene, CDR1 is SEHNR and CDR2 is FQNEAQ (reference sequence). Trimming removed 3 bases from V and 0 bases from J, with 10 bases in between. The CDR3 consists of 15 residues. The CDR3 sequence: CASSFGQTSTDTQYF. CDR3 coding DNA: TGTGCCAGCAGCTTCGGACAAACTAGCACAGATACGCAGTATTTT.

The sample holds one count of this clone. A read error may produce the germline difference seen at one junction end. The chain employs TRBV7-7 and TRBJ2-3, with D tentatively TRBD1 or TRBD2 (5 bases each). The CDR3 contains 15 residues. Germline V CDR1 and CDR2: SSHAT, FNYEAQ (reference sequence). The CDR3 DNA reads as TGTGCTAGCAGCCCCACGAGGGGTGGCACAGATACGCAGTATTTT. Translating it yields CASSPTRGGTDTQYF.

In DNA, the CDR3 is TGTGCCAGCAGCCAAGATCGGGGGATCAATCAGCCCCAGCATTTT. It codes for CASSQDRGINQPQHF. V and J are TRBV4-2 and TRBJ1-5; the D gene is possibly TRBD1 (5 bases). V dropped 0 bases and J dropped 3 bases, with 9 bases sitting between them. Per germline, CDR1 LGHNA and CDR2 YNFKEQ. The length of the CDR3 is 15 residues.

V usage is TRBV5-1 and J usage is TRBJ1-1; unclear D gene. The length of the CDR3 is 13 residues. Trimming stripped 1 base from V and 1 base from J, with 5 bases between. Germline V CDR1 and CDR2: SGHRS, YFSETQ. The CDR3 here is CASSLRPNTEAFF. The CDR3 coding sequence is TGCGCCAGCAGCTTGAGACCGAACACTGAAGCTTTCTTT.

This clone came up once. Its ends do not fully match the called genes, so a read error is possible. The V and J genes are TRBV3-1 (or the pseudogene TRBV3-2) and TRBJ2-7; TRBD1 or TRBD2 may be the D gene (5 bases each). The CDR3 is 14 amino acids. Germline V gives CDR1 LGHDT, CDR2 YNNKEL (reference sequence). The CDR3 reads CASTQRTGPLGTDF. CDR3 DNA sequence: TGTGCCAGCACCCAAAGAACAGGCCCTTTGGGGACCGACTTC.

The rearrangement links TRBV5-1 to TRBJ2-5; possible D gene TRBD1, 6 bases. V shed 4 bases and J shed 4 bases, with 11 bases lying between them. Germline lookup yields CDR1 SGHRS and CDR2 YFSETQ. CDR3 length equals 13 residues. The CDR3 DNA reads TGCGCCAGCAGCCGGCGAGGGGGAGAGACCCAGTACTTC. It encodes CASSRRGGETQYF.

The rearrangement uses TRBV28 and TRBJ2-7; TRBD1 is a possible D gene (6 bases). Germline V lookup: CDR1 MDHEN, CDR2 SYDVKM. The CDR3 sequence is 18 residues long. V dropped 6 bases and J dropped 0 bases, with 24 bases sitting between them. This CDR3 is CASSQAQGIGWFSYEQYF. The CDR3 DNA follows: TGTGCCAGCAGCCAAGCACAGGGTATTGGTTGGTTCTCCTACGAGCAGTACTTC.

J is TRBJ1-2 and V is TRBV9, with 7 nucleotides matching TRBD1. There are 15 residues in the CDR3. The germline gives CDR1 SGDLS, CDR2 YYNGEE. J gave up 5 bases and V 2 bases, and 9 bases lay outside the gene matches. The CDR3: CASSVDYRGAYGYTF. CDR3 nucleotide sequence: TGTGCCAGCAGCGTCGACTACAGGGGCGCGTATGGCTACACCTTC.

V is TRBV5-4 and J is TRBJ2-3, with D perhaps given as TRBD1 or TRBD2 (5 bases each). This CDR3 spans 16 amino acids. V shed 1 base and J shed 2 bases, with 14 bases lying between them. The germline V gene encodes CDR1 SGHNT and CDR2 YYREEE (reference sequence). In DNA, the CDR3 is TGTGCCAGCAGCTTGATGGGGGTTAGCCTCACAGATACGCAGTATTTT. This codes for CASSLMGVSLTDTQYF.

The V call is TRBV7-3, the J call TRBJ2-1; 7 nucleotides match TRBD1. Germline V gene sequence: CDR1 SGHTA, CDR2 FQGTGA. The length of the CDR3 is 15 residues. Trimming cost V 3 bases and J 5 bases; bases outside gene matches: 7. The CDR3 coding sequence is TGTGCCAGCAGCTTTCCGGGACAGCAAGACAATGAGCAGTTCTTC. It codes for CASSFPGQQDNEQFF. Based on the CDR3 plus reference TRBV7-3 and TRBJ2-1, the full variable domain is GAGVSQTPSNKVTEKGKYVELRCDPISGHTALYWYRQSLGQGPEFLIYFQGTGAADDSGLPNDRFFAVRPEGSVSTLKIQRTERGDSAVYLCASSFPGQQDNEQFFGPGTRLTVL.

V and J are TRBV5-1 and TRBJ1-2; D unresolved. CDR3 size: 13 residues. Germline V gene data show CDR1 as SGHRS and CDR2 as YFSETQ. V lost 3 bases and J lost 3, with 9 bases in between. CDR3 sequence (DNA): TGCGCCAGCAGCTCATTCCGGGACTATGGCTACACCTTC. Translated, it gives CASSSFRDYGYTF.

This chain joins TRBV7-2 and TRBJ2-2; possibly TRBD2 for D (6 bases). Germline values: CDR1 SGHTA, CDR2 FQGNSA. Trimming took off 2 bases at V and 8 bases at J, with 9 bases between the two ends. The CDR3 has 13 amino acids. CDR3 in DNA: TGTGCCAGCAGCTTACCCGGGGGTGGGGAGCTGTTTTTT. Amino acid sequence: CASSLPGGGELFF.

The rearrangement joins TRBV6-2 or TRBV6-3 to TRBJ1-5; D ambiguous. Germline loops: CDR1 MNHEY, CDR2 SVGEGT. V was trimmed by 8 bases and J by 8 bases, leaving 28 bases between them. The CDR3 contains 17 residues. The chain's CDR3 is CASRPRLGSRALEPQHF. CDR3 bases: TGTGCCAGCCGCCCTCGATTAGGTTCCAGAGCCCTCGAGCCCCAGCATTTT.

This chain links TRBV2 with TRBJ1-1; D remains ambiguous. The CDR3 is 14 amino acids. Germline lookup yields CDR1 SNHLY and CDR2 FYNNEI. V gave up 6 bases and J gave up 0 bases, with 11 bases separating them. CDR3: CASRSDGLNTEAFF. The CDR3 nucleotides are TGTGCCAGCAGGTCTGACGGACTGAACACTGAAGCTTTCTTT.

The CDR3 here is CATSRDSRGGTDTQYF. CDR3 coding DNA: TGTGCCACCAGCAGAGATTCTAGGGGGGGGACAGATACGCAGTATTTT. This chain links TRBV15 with TRBJ2-3, with D perhaps matching TRBD2 (7 bases). The CDR3 is made up of 16 amino acids. V gave up 0 bases and J gave up 3 bases, with 13 bases separating them. The germline gives CDR1 LNHNV, CDR2 YYDKDF (reference sequence).

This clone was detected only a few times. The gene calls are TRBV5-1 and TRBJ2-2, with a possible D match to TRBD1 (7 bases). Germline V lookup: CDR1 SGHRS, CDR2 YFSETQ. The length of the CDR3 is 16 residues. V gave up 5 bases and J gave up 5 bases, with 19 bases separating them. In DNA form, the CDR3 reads TGCGCCAGCAGGCCCGGAGGGGGCGCGAGAACCGGGGAGCTGTTTTTT. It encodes CASRPGGGARTGELFF.

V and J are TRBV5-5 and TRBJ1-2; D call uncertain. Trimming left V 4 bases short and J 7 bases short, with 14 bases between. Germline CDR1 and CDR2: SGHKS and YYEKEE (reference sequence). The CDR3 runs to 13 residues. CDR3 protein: CASSPGSLIGYTF. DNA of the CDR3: TGTGCCAGCAGCCCTGGCTCCCTAATTGGCTACACCTTC.

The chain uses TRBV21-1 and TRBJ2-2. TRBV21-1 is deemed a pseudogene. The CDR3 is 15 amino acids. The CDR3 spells CASSEDAPNTGELFF. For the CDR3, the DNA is TGTGCCAGCAGCGAGGACGCTCCGAACACCGGGGAGCTGTTTTTT.

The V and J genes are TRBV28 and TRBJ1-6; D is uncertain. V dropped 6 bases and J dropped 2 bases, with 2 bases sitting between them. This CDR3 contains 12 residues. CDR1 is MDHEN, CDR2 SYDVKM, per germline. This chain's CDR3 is CASSAYNSPLHF. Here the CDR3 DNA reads TGTGCCAGCAGCGCCTATAATTCACCCCTCCACTTT.

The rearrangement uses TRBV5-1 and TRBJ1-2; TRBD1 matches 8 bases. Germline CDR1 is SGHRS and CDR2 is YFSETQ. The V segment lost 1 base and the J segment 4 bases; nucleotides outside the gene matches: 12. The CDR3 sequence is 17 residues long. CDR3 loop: CASSLRGPDRASYGYTF. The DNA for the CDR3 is TGCGCCAGCAGCTTGCGGGGACCGGACAGGGCGAGCTATGGCTACACCTTC.

CDR3 region: CASSQALFSGNTIYF. CDR3 DNA: TGCGCCAGCAGCCAAGCCCTGTTCTCTGGAAACACCATATATTTT. The chain employs TRBV4-1 and TRBJ1-3; D gene unclear. The CDR3 spans 15 residues. Trimming removed 1 base at V and 0 bases at J, with 7 bases between. Germline CDR1 MGHRA, CDR2 YSYEKL.

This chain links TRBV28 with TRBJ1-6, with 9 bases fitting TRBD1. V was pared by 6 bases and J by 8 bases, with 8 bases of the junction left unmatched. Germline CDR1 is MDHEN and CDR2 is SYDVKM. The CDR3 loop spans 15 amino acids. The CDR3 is CASSLDRGAHSPLHF. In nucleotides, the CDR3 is TGTGCCAGCAGCCTGGACAGGGGCGCTCATTCACCCCTCCACTTT.